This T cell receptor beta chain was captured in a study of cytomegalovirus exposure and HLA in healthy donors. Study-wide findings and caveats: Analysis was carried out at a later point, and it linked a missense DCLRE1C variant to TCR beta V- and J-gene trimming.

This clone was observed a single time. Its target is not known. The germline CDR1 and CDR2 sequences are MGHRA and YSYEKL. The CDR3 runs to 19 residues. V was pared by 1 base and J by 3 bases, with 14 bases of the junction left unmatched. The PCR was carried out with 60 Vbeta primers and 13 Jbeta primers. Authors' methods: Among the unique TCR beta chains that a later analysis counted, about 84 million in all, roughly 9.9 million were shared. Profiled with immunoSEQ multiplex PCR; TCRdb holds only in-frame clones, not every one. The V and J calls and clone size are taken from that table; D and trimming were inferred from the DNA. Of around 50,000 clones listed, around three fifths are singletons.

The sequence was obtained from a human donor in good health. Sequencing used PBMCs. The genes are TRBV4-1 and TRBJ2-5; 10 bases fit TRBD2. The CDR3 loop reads CASSQGLGAGGLGKETQYF. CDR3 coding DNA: TGCGCCAGCAGCCAAGGTCTGGGAGCGGGGGGGCTAGGGAAAGAGACCCAGTACTTC.